This T cell receptor beta chain was identified in a study of tumor and adjacent non-tumor tissue in lung cancer. By sample fraction, this clonotype is medium-sized (0.01 to 0.1%). V was trimmed by 4 bases and J by 8 bases, leaving 3 bases between them. The CDR3 totals 9 residues. Per germline, CDR1 SQVTM and CDR2 ANQGSEA. TCRbeta libraries were built with three rounds of nested PCR, modified from ARM-PCR. TCRdb analysed the multiplex PCR reads with MiXCR anew, one entry per CDR3 protein. The data contain some 74,000 distinct CDR3 sequences, around 77% of them singletons. No cell sorting was done before RNA was extracted from the tissue.

Source material: lung tumor tissue. The origin of this receptor is a woman between 40 and 55 years old with non-small cell lung cancer. This chain links TRBV29-1 with TRBJ2-1; D uncertain. CDR3 region: CSVGYEQFF. DNA for the CDR3: TGCAGCGTTGGATATGAGCAGTTCTTC.